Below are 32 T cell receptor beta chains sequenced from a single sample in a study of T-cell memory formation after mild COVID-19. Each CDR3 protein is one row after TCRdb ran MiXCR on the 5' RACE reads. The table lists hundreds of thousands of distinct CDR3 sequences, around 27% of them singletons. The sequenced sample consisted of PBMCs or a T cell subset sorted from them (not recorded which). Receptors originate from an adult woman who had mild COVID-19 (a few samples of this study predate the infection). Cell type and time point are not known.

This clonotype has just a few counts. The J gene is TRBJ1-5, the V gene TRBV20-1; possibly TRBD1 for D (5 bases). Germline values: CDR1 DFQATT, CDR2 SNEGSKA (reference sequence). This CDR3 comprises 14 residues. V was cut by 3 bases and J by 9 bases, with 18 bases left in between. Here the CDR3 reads CSARTGTSSGPQHF. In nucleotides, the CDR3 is TGCAGTGCTAGGACCGGGACCAGTTCGGGGCCCCAGCATTTT.

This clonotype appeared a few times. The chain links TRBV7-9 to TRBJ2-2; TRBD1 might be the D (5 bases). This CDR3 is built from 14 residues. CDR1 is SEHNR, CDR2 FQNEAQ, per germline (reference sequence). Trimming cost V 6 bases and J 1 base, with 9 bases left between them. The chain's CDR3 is CASRRTGNTGELFF. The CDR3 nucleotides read TGTGCCAGCAGAAGAACAGGGAACACCGGGGAGCTGTTTTTT.

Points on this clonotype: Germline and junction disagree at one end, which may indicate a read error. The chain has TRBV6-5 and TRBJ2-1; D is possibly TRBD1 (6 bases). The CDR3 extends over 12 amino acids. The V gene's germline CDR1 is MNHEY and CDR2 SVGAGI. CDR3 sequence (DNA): TGTGCCAGCAGTTACTCGACAGGACCGGTACTCTTC. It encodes CASSYSTGPVLF.

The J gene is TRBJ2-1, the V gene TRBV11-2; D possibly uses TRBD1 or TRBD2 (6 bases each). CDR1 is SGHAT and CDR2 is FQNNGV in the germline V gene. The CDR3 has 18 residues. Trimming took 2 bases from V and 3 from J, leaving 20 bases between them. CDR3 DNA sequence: TGTGCCAGCAGCTTAAAACCTAACGGGGGCCATCTCTACAATGAGCAGTTCTTC. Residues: CASSLKPNGGHLYNEQFF. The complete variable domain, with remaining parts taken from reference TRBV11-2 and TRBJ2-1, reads EAGVAQSPRYKIIEKRQSVAFWCNPISGHATLYWYQQILGQGPKLLIQFQNNGVVDDSQLPKDRFSAERLKGVDSTLKIQPAKLEDSAVYLCASSLKPNGGHLYNEQFFGPGTRLTVL.

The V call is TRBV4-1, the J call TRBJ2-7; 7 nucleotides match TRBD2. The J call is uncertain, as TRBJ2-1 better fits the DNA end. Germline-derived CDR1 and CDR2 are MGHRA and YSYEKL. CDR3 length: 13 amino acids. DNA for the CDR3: TGCGCCAGCAGCCGTTGGGGGGGAGATGAGCAGTTCTTC. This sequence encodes CASSRWGGDEQFF.

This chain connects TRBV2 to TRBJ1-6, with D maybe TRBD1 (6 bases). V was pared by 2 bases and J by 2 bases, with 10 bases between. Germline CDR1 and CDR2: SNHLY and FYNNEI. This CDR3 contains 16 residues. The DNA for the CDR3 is TGTGCCAGCAGTGAATTGGGGGGCGCCTATAATTCACCCCTCCACTTT. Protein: CASSELGGAYNSPLHF.

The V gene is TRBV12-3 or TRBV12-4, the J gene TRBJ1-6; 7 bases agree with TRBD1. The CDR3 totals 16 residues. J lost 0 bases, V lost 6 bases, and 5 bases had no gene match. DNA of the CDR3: TGTGCCAGCAGCTCGGACAGGAGCTCCTATAATTCACCCCTCCACTTT. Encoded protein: CASSSDRSSYNSPLHF.

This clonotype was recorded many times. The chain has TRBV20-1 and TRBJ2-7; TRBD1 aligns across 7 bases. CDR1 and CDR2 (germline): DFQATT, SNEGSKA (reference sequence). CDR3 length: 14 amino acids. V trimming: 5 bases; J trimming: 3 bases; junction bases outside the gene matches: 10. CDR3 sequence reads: CSASPGTDNYEQYF. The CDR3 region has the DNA TGCAGTGCTTCTCCCGGGACAGATAACTACGAGCAGTACTTC.

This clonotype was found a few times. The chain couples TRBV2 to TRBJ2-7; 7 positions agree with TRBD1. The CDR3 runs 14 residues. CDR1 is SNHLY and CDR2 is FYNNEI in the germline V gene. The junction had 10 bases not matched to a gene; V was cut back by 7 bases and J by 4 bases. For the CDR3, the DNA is TGTGCCAGCACCCAGGGGGTTAAGAGTTACGAGCAGTACTTC. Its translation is CASTQGVKSYEQYF.

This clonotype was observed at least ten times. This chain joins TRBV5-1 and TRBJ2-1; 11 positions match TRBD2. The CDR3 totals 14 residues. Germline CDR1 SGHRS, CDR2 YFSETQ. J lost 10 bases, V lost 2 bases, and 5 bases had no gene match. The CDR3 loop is CASSFSGRALEQFF. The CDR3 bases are TGCGCCAGCAGCTTTAGCGGGAGGGCCTTAGAGCAGTTCTTC.

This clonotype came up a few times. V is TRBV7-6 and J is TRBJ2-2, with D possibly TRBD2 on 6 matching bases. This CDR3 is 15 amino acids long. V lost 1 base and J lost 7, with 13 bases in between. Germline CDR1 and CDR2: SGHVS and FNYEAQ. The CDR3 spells CASSLVEGANGELFF. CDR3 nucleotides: TGTGCCAGCAGCTTAGTGGAGGGAGCAAACGGGGAGCTGTTTTTT.

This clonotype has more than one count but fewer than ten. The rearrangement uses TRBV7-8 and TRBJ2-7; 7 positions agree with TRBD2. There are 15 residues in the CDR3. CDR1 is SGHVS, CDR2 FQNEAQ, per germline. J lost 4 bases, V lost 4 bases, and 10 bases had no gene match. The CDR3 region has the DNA TGTGCCAGCAGCTCCGGGGAGGGACCGGGATACGAGCAGTACTTC. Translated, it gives CASSSGEGPGYEQYF.

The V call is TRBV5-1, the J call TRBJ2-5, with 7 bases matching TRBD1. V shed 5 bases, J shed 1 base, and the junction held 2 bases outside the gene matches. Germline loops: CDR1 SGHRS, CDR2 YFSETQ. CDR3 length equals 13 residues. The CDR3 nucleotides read TGCGCCAGCAGGGGACAGCCCCAAGAGACCCAGTACTTC. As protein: CASRGQPQETQYF.

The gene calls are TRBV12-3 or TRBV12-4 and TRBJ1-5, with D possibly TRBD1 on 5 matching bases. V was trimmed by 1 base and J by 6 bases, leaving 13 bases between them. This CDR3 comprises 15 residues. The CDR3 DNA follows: TGTGCCAGCAGTTTAGGCGGCAGGGAAGGTCAGCCCCAGCATTTT. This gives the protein CASSLGGREGQPQHF.

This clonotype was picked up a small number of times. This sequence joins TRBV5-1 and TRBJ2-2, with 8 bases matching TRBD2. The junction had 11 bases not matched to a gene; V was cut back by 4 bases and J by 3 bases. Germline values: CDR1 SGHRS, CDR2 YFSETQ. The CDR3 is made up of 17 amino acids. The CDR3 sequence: CASSLVGGGDYTGELFF. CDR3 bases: TGCGCCAGCAGCCTGGTCGGGGGGGGCGACTACACCGGGGAGCTGTTTTTT.

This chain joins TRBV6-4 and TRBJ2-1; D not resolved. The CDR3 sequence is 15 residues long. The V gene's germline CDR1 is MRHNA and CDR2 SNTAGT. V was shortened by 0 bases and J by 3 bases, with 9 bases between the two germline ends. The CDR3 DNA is TGTGCCAGCAGTGACTCCCCCGCCTACTACAATGAGCAGTTCTTC. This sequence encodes CASSDSPAYYNEQFF.

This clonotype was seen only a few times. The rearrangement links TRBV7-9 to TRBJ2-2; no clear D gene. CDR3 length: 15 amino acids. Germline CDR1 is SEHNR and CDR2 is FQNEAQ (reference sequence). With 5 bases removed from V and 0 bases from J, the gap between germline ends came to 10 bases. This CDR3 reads CASSLRSSNTGELFF. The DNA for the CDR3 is TGTGCCAGCAGCCTCAGGTCGTCGAACACCGGGGAGCTGTTTTTT.

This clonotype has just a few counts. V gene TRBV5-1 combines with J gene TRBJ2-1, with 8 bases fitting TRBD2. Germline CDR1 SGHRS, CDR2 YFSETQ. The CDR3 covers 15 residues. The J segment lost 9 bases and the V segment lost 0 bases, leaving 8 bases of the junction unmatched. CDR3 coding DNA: TGCGCCAGCAGCTTGGCCGGAGCGGGAGTGGGTGAGCAGTTCTTC. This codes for CASSLAGAGVGEQFF.

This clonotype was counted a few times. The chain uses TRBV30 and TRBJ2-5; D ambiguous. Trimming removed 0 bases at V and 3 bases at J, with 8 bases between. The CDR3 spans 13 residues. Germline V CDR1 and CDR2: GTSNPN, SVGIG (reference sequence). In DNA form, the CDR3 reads TGTGCCTGGAGTGTACACAGTAAAGAGACCCAGTACTTC. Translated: CAWSVHSKETQYF.

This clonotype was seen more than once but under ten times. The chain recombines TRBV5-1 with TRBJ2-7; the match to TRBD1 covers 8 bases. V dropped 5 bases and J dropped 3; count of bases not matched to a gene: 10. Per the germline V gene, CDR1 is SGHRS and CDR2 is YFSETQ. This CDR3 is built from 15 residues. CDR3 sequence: CASSSGGTGDYEQYF. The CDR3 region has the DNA TGCGCCAGCAGTTCAGGCGGGACAGGCGACTACGAGCAGTACTTC.

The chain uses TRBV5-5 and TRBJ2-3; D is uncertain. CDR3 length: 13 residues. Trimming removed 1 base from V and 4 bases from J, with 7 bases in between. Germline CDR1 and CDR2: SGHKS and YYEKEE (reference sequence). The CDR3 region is CASSLPGPDTQYF. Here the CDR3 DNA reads TGTGCCAGCAGCTTGCCAGGTCCAGATACGCAGTATTTT.

The CDR3: CAWSVLQGYGYTF. CDR3 sequence (DNA): TGTGCCTGGAGTGTACTCCAAGGCTATGGCTACACCTTC. This sequence joins TRBV30 and TRBJ1-2; no firm D call. This CDR3 has 13 residues. Looked up from germline, CDR1 is GTSNPN and CDR2 is SVGIG (reference sequence). Trimming left V 0 bases short and J 4 bases short, with 9 bases between.

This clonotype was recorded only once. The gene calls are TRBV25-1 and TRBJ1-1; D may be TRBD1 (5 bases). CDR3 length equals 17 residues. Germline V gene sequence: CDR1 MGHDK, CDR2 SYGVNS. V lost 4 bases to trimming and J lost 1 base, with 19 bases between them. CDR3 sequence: CASSGPSGRGWNTEAFF. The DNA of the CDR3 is TGTGCCAGCAGTGGCCCCTCAGGAAGGGGATGGAACACTGAAGCTTTCTTT.

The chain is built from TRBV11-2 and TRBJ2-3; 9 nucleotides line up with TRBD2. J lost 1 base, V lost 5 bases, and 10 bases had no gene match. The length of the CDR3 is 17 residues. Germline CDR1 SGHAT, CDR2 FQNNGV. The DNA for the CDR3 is TGTGCCAGCAGCCAAATAGGAGCGGGGGGCCGCACAGATACGCAGTATTTT. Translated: CASSQIGAGGRTDTQYF. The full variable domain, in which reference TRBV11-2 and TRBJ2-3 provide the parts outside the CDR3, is EAGVAQSPRYKIIEKRQSVAFWCNPISGHATLYWYQQILGQGPKLLIQFQNNGVVDDSQLPKDRFSAERLKGVDSTLKIQPAKLEDSAVYLCASSQIGAGGRTDTQYFGPGTRLTVL.

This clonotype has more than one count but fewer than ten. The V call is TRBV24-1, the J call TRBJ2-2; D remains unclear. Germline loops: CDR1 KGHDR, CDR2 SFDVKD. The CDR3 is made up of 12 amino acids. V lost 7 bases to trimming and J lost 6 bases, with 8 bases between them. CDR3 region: CATRGAAGELFF. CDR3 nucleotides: TGTGCCACCAGGGGCGCCGCCGGGGAGCTGTTTTTT.

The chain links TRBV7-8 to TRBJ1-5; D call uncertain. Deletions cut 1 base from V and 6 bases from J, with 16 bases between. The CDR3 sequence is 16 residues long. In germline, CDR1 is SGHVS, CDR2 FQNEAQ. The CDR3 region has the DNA TGTGCCAGCAGCTTAGGGGGTGCGGTTTCAGTTCAGCCCCAGCATTTT. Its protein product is CASSLGGAVSVQPQHF.

The CDR3 sequence: CASSIPHATQYF. Written as DNA, the CDR3 is TGTGCCAGTAGTATCCCACATGCTACGCAGTATTTT. The rearrangement joins TRBV19 to TRBJ2-3; no reliable D call. Germline loops: CDR1 LNHDA, CDR2 SQIVND (reference sequence). The ends were cut back, 3 bases at V and 8 bases at J, with 9 bases in the middle. There are 12 residues in the CDR3.

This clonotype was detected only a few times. This CDR3 reads CASSWGVAGSGELFF. The CDR3 nucleotides read TGCGCCAGCAGCTGGGGAGTAGCGGGGTCCGGGGAGCTGTTTTTT. The rearrangement uses TRBV5-1 and TRBJ2-2; 8 bases align to TRBD2. Germline lookup yields CDR1 SGHRS and CDR2 YFSETQ. This CDR3 has 15 residues. The ends lost 3 bases at V and 6 bases at J; junction bases unmatched: 7.

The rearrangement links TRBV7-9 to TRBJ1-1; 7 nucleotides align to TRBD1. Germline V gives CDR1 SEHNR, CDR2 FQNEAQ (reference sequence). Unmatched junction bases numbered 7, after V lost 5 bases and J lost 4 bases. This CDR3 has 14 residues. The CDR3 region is CASSLTDRVTEAFF. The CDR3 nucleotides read TGTGCCAGCAGCCTAACCGACAGGGTCACTGAAGCTTTCTTT.

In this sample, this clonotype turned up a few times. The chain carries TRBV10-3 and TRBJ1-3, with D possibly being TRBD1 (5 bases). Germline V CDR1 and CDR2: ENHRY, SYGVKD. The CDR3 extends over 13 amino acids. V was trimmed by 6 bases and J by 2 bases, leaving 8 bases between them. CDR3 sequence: CAIRQGTGNTIYF. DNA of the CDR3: TGTGCCATCAGGCAGGGCACTGGAAACACCATATATTTT.

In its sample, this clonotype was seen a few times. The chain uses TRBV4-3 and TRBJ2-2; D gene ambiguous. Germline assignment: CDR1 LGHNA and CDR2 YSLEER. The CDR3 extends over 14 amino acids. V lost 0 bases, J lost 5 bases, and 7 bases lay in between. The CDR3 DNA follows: TGCGCCAGCAGCCAAGATTCCCCAACCGGGGAGCTGTTTTTT. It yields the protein CASSQDSPTGELFF.

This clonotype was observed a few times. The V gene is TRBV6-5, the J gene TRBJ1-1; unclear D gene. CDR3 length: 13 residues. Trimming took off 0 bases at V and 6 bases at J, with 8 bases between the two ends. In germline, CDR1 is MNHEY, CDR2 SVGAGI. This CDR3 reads CASSYSGFSEAFF. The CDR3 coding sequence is TGTGCCAGCAGTTACTCAGGGTTCTCTGAAGCTTTCTTT.